This entry lists 8 T cell receptor beta chains sequenced from one sample in a study of beta chain features in type 1 diabetes. TCRB transcripts that were expressed got sequenced, as all of the isolated RNA had been reverse transcribed. Generated by immunoSEQ multiplex PCR, the TCRdb table keeps only in-frame clones and is missing some. Altogether roughly 350,000 clones are present, about 11% being singletons, with the ten largest covering 0.015% to 0.02%. The sequenced sample was naive CD4+ T cells from blood. The receptors derive from a woman in her twenties or thirties in good health.

This clone came up a few times. The rearrangement links TRBV4-2 to TRBJ2-3, with 8 bases aligning to TRBD2. Germline trimming cut 2 bases from V and 3 bases from J; bases unmatched to any gene: 7. The germline V gene encodes CDR1 LGHNA and CDR2 YNFKEQ. The CDR3 runs 16 residues. Here the CDR3 reads CASSQPGAGVTDTQYF. In nucleotides, the CDR3 is TGTGCCAGCAGCCAACCCGGAGCGGGAGTAACAGATACGCAGTATTTT.

J is TRBJ2-3 and V is TRBV7-9; a possible D gene is TRBD2 (6 bases). With 4 bases removed from V and 5 bases from J, the gap between germline ends came to 19 bases. This CDR3 contains 16 residues. Germline CDR1 reads SEHNR; CDR2 reads FQNEAQ (reference sequence). The DNA for the CDR3 is TGTGCCAGCAGCTCCGCCTTAGCGGCGACCCTAGATACGCAGTATTTT. Protein sequence: CASSSALAATLDTQYF. The full variable domain, completed using reference TRBV7-9 and TRBJ2-3, is DTGVSQNPRHKITKRGQNVTFRCDPISEHNRLYWYRQTLGQGPEFLTYFQNEAQLEKSRLLSDRFSAERPKGSFSTLEIQRTEQGDSAMYLCASSSALAATLDTQYFGPGTRLTVL.

The chain employs TRBV28 and TRBJ2-3; TRBD1 is a possible D gene (5 bases). The germline CDR1 and CDR2 sequences are MDHEN and SYDVKM. The ends were cut back, 2 bases at V and 2 bases at J, with 11 bases in the middle. This CDR3 comprises 15 residues. DNA of the CDR3: TGTGCCAGCAGTTTACAGGGATCCACCACAGATACGCAGTATTTT. Amino acids: CASSLQGSTTDTQYF.

V is TRBV19 and J is TRBJ2-1; TRBD1 matches at 10 bases. Looked up from germline, CDR1 is LNHDA and CDR2 is SQIVND (reference sequence). After removal of 3 bases from V and 8 bases from J, the junction contained 7 bases not matched to a gene. The CDR3 loop spans 15 amino acids. CDR3 nucleotide sequence: TGTGCCAGTAGTATCCGGACAGGGGGTGGCTATGAGCAGTTCTTC. It translates to CASSIRTGGGYEQFF.

The J gene is TRBJ2-6, the V gene TRBV18; TRBD2 is a possible D gene (5 bases). Trimming shortened V by 4 bases and J by 0 bases, and 7 bases separated the two germline ends. The length of the CDR3 is 15 residues. Germline V lookup: CDR1 KGHSH, CDR2 LQKENI. In DNA form, the CDR3 reads TGTGCCAGCTCACTCGGGGACTCTGGGGCCAACGTCCTGACTTTC. It is translated as CASSLGDSGANVLTF.

The rearrangement joins TRBV28 to TRBJ2-7; 8 bases line up with TRBD1. Germline trimming cut 6 bases from V and 4 bases from J; bases unmatched to any gene: 11. The CDR3 contains 15 residues. CDR1 and CDR2 from the germline V gene are MDHEN and SYDVKM. CDR3 sequence reads: CASSLVGQGTYEQYF. CDR3 DNA sequence: TGTGCCAGCAGCCTAGTAGGACAGGGAACATACGAGCAGTACTTC.

In this sample, this clone turned up a few times. This rearrangement joins TRBV15 to TRBJ1-2; D possibly corresponds to TRBD1 (5 bases). Germline CDR1 is LNHNV and CDR2 is YYDKDF (reference sequence). The CDR3 is 16 residues long. V lost 1 base and J lost 3, with 15 bases in between. CDR3 sequence: CATSRAGTWRDYGYTF. In DNA, the CDR3 is TGTGCCACCAGCAGAGCCGGGACGTGGAGGGACTATGGCTACACCTTC.

About this clone: The same CDR3 arises from other DNA sequences in this sample as well. This chain uses TRBV15 with TRBJ2-3, with 9 bases aligning to TRBD2. Germline V gene lookup returns CDR1 LNHNV and CDR2 YYDKDF (reference sequence). The CDR3 length is 16 residues. The trim removed 0 bases at V and 2 bases at J, leaving 3 bases unmatched. In DNA, the CDR3 is TGTGCCACCAGCAGAGAGGCTAGCGGGAACACAGATACGCAGTATTTT. It is translated as CATSREASGNTDTQYF.